This T cell receptor (beta chain) emerged from a study of shared clonotypes between healthy human individuals. Study-wide points: Across subsets, estimated richness was generally greater for naive than for memory populations.

Per the authors' pipeline: In the immunoSEQ data, sequences were junction-only and lacked quality scores, so filtering differed. Only in-frame clones appear in the TCRdb table, and some are missing; sequencing was by immunoSEQ multiplex PCR. V and J calls and clone size follow that table, whereas D and trimming were derived from the DNA. The sample carries a few million clones, about 92% recorded once. The V gene's germline CDR1 is SGHDN and CDR2 FVKESK. The CDR3 is 17 amino acids. The junction had 11 bases not matched to a gene; V was cut back by 0 bases and J by 4 bases. This clone came up once. No antigen is known for it.

Sequencing used naive CD4+ T cells from PBMCs. Subset described: CD45RA+ positively selected. This TCR was recovered from a man aged 18 to 30 in good health. Some clones in this sample may be carry-over from other donors' samples. The chain joins TRBV14 to TRBJ1-1, with TRBD1 matching 7 bases. In nucleotides, the CDR3 is TGTGCCAGCAGCCAAGACCAGGAGACAGGGAGGAGCACTGAAGCTTTCTTT. Protein product: CASSQDQETGRSTEAFF.